The 13 T cell receptor beta chains below all came from one sample that was sequenced in a study of CD8 T cells in ankylosing spondylitis. TCRdb re-called the 5' RACE reads with MiXCR, one entry per CDR3 protein. The table has approximately 260,000 distinct CDR3 sequences, 18% seen once. Sequenced input: blood, either unsorted or a sorted T cell fraction (not recorded which). Source of these receptors: a male donor with ankylosing spondylitis or in good health (not recorded which).

J is TRBJ2-7 and V is TRBV19, with TRBD1 identical over 8 bases. Unmatched junction bases numbered 11, after V lost 4 bases and J lost 3 bases. Germline V gives CDR1 LNHDA, CDR2 SQIVND (reference sequence). The CDR3 consists of 16 residues. The CDR3 DNA sequence: TGTGCCAGTAGTAGGGGCCTGGGACAGGCTGTCTACGAGCAGTACTTC. Translating it yields CASSRGLGQAVYEQYF.

CDR3: CASSYSKVAGATEAFF. The CDR3 DNA reads TGTGCCAGCAGTTACTCGAAGGTGGCAGGGGCCACTGAAGCTTTCTTT. The J gene is TRBJ1-1, the V gene TRBV6-5; maybe TRBD1 (6 bases). The CDR3 has 16 residues. V was clipped by 0 bases and J by 4 bases, with 15 bases between them. CDR1 and CDR2 from the germline V gene are MNHEY and SVGAGI.

This clonotype has a single count. The J gene is TRBJ2-7, the V gene TRBV29-1; TRBD2 matches at 8 bases. J was trimmed by 2 bases and V by 4 bases; bases with no gene match: 10. The CDR3 loop spans 15 amino acids. Germline values: CDR1 SQVTM, CDR2 ANQGSEA. The CDR3 region has the DNA TGCAGCGTTGTGACCCCACGGGAGGGCCCCTACGAGCAGTACTTC. Protein product: CSVVTPREGPYEQYF.

In this sample, this clonotype turned up a few times. The genes are TRBV27 and TRBJ2-7; D is perhaps TRBD2 (6 bases). The V gene's germline CDR1 is MNHEY and CDR2 SMNVEV (reference sequence). CDR3 size: 15 residues. V was shortened by 6 bases and J by 2 bases, with 17 bases between the two germline ends. Written as DNA, the CDR3 is TGTGCCAGCAGCCCCCGACTAGATAGACCCTACGAGCAGTACTTC. Translated: CASSPRLDRPYEQYF.

This clonotype was counted ten times or more. The rearrangement uses TRBV4-2 and TRBJ2-7; 7 bases line up with TRBD1. With V trimmed by 0 bases and J by 0 bases, 2 bases remained unmatched. The CDR3 length is 15 residues. CDR1 and CDR2 from the germline V gene are LGHNA and YNFKEQ. The CDR3 loop is CASSQEQGSSYEQYF. Here the CDR3 DNA reads TGTGCCAGCAGCCAAGAACAGGGGAGCTCCTACGAGCAGTACTTC.

The chain is built from TRBV20-1 and TRBJ2-1; a possible D gene is TRBD1 (6 bases). With 3 bases removed from V and 4 bases from J, the gap between germline ends came to 19 bases. The CDR3 length is 16 residues. The germline V gene has CDR1 DFQATT and CDR2 SNEGSKA (reference sequence). The CDR3 DNA is TGCAGTGCTAGTTCCCTTTTGAGGACAGCGTACAATGAGCAGTTCTTC. Encoded protein: CSASSLLRTAYNEQFF.

The chain couples TRBV11-2 to TRBJ2-3, with a weak D call TRBD2 (5 bases). Germline assignment: CDR1 SGHAT and CDR2 FQNNGV. Trimming left V 0 bases short and J 9 bases short, with 13 bases between. The CDR3 length is 14 residues. The CDR3 DNA sequence: TGTGCCAGCAGCTTAGATCACCTAGCAAGAACGCAGTATTTT. The encoded protein is CASSLDHLARTQYF.

Only a few counts were recorded for this clonotype. V and J are TRBV20-1 and TRBJ2-7; the match to TRBD1 covers 7 bases. The germline V gene encodes CDR1 DFQATT and CDR2 SNEGSKA (reference sequence). V was pared by 6 bases and J by 3 bases, with 5 bases of the junction left unmatched. The CDR3 sequence is 12 residues long. CDR3 protein: CSAHRGDYEQYF. The CDR3, as DNA: TGCAGTGCCCACAGGGGAGACTACGAGCAGTACTTC.

The chain couples TRBV4-1 to TRBJ2-7, with D possibly called TRBD1 or TRBD2 (5 bases each). There are 15 residues in the CDR3. The germline gives CDR1 MGHRA, CDR2 YSYEKL. The germline V and J ends were trimmed by 0 bases and 4 bases, with 13 bases remaining between them. This chain's CDR3 is CASSQDEGELYEQYF. CDR3 coding DNA: TGCGCCAGCAGCCAAGATGAAGGGGAGCTTTACGAGCAGTACTTC.

The genes are TRBV25-1 and TRBJ2-1; 7 bases map to TRBD2. Per germline, CDR1 MGHDK and CDR2 SYGVNS. This CDR3 comprises 16 residues. Trimming removed 0 bases from V and 6 bases from J; junction bases left unmatched: 8. DNA for the CDR3: TGTGCCAGCAGTGAATACGGGACTATAGAGGGCAATGAGCAGTTCTTC. Its translation is CASSEYGTIEGNEQFF.

This clonotype was counted many times. J is TRBJ2-1 and V is TRBV9; perhaps TRBD2 as D (6 bases). CDR3 length: 15 amino acids. Germline V gene lookup returns CDR1 SGDLS and CDR2 YYNGEE. Trimming took off 3 bases at V and 7 bases at J, with 17 bases between the two ends. CDR3 sequence (DNA): TGTGCCAGCAGCGGATTCGGGAGTTTGGGGAATGAGCAGTTCTTC. Translated: CASSGFGSLGNEQFF.

In DNA form, the CDR3 reads TGTGCCAGCAGTTTAGTTGCGGATCCAAAAGAGACCCAGTACTTC. Encoded protein: CASSLVADPKETQYF. This chain links TRBV12-3 or TRBV12-4 with TRBJ2-5; no clear D. V was cut by 1 base and J by 3 bases, with 12 bases left in between. This CDR3 comprises 15 residues.

CDR3 amino acids: CASSPGSGADTGELFF. The CDR3 DNA reads TGCGCCAGCAGCCCCGGCTCGGGGGCGGACACCGGGGAGCTGTTTTTT. The V and J genes are TRBV4-3 and TRBJ2-2; either TRBD1 or TRBD2 may fit D (6 bases each). With 4 bases removed from V and 3 bases from J, the gap between germline ends came to 15 bases. Germline V CDR1 and CDR2: LGHNA, YSLEER. CDR3 length: 16 amino acids.